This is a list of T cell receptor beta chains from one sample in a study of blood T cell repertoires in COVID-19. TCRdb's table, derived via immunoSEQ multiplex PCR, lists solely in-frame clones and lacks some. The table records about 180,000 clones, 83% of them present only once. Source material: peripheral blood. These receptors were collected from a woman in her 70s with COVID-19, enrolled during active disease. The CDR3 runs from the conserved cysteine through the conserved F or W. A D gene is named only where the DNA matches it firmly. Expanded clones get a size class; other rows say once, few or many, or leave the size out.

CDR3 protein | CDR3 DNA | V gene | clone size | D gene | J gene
CASSRSYSAGEATGELFF | TGTGCCAGCAGCCGGTCCTATTCGGCGGGAGAAGCGACCGGGGAGCTGTTTTTT | TRBV4-2 | once | TRBD2 | TRBJ2-2
CASSPQLAGSEQYF | TGTGCCAGCAGTCCCCAACTAGCGGGAAGCGAGCAGTACTTC | TRBV6-5 | - | TRBD2 | TRBJ2-7
CASSVGGRRNEKLFF | TGTGCCAGCAGCGTAGGGGGGCGGCGGAATGAAAAACTGTTTTTT | TRBV9 | once | - | TRBJ1-4
CATRGLAGLLMYNEQFF | TGTGCCACCCGAGGACTAGCGGGACTACTTATGTACAATGAGCAGTTCTTC | TRBV28 | - | TRBD2 | TRBJ2-1
CASKNDGLAGAETQYF | TGTGCCAGCAAAAACGACGGTCTAGCGGGAGCAGAGACCCAGTACTTC | TRBV2 | - | TRBD2 | TRBJ2-5
CASSFSGRVASGELFF | TGTGCCAGCAGTTTTAGCGGGAGAGTTGCGTCCGGGGAGCTGTTTTTT | TRBV28 | - | TRBD2 | TRBJ2-2
CASSLARVGTQYF | TGTGCCAGCAGCCTGGCGAGGGTGGGGACCCAGTACTTC | TRBV7-8 | - | - | TRBJ2-5
CASSIGLEETQYF | TGTGCCAGCAGCATAGGACTAGAGGAGACCCAGTACTTC | TRBV5-6 | few | TRBD2 | TRBJ2-5
CASPSGVGHYGYTF | TGTGCCAGCCCATCAGGGGTCGGACATTATGGCTACACCTTC | TRBV7-9 | - | - | TRBJ1-2
CATSRRSGRENNEQFF | TGTGCCACCAGCAGAAGAAGCGGGCGGGAAAACAATGAGCAGTTCTTC | TRBV15 | once | - | TRBJ2-1
CASRPSGAGNTIYF | TGTGCCAGTCGTCCGTCTGGGGCGGGAAACACCATATATTTT | TRBV27 | - | - | TRBJ1-3
CASSRPGTGIVTEAFF | TGTGCCAGCAGCCGTCCCGGGACAGGGATCGTCACTGAAGCTTTCTTT | TRBV5-4 | - | TRBD1 | TRBJ1-1
CASSAYGQGTDTQYF | TGTGCCAGCAGCGCATACGGACAGGGAACAGATACGCAGTATTTT | TRBV9 | - | TRBD1 | TRBJ2-3
CASSLGGSNIEQFF | TGTGCCAGCAGCTTAGGCGGGAGCAACATTGAGCAGTTCTTC | TRBV7-9 | - | TRBD2 | TRBJ2-1
CASSYPRQGFGQPQHF | TGTGCCAGCAGTTACCCTAGACAGGGGTTCGGTCAGCCCCAGCATTTT | TRBV6-2/TRBV6-3 | - | TRBD1 | TRBJ1-5
CASSPGTSRGNEQFF | TGTGCCAGTAGCCCCGGGACTAGTAGGGGCAATGAGCAGTTCTTC | TRBV19 | - | TRBD2 | TRBJ2-1
CASSQEASGNLCKRVQYF | TGTGCCAGCAGCCAAGAGGCTAGCGGGAACCTCTGCAAAAGGGTTCAGTACTTC | TRBV3-1/TRBV3-2 | - | TRBD2 | TRBJ2-4
CASSPQGSSYEQYF | TGTGCCAGCAGCCCCCAGGGGTCGTCCTACGAGCAGTATTTC | TRBV7-2 | - | - | TRBJ2-7
CASSLQSGGLSIDFF | TGTGCCAGCAGCTTACAGTCAGGGGGCCTTAGTATCGATTTCTTT | TRBV7-2 | - | TRBD1 | TRBJ1-1
CASSPSKNSYNEQFF | TGTGCCAGCAGCCCCTCTAAAAACTCCTACAATGAGCAGTTCTTC | TRBV11-2 | - | - | TRBJ2-1
CASSGDRGPGNTIYF | TGTGCCAGCTCGGGCGACAGGGGGCCTGGAAACACCATATATTTT | TRBV18 | - | TRBD1 | TRBJ1-3
CASSLGLPSDEQYF | TGTGCCAGCAGTTTGGGACTCCCCTCTGACGAGCAGTACTTC | TRBV28 | - | - | TRBJ2-7
CASSLQRSTDTQYF | TGTGCCAGCAGCTTGCAGCGGAGCACAGATACGCAGTATTTT | TRBV7-2 | - | - | TRBJ2-3
CAWGQGNYGYTF | TGTGCCTGGGGTCAGGGGAACTATGGCTACACCTTC | TRBV30 | - | - | TRBJ1-2
CASSEYGGEQFF | TGCGCCAGCAGTGAGTACGGAGGTGAGCAGTTCTTC | TRBV10-1 | - | - | TRBJ2-1
CATQTNGQGAYGYTF | TGTGCCACCCAAACCAATGGACAGGGGGCCTATGGCTACACCTTC | TRBV6-5 | - | TRBD1 | TRBJ1-2
CASRAGTGVVNEQFF | TGTGCCAGCAGGGCCGGGACAGGGGTCGTAAATGAGCAGTTCTTC | TRBV6-5 | once | TRBD1 | TRBJ2-1
CASSELNEQFF | TGTGCCAGCAGTGAATTAAATGAGCAGTTCTTC | TRBV6-1 | - | - | TRBJ2-1
CASSGFRGKTYNEQFF | TGTGCCAGCAGTGGTTTCAGGGGTAAAACCTACAATGAGCAGTTCTTC | TRBV6-1 | - | - | TRBJ2-1
CASSLGGRSNYGYTF | TGTGCCAGCAGCCTCGGGGGGCGAAGTAACTATGGCTACACCTTC | TRBV7-9 | few | - | TRBJ1-2
CASSFSSGFSTDTQYF | TGTGCCAGCAGCTTCAGTAGCGGATTCAGCACAGATACGCAGTATTTT | TRBV7-2 | - | - | TRBJ2-3
CASSSFRLAGGPGEQFF | TGTGCCAGCAGCTCCTTTCGACTAGCGGGAGGGCCCGGTGAGCAGTTCTTC | TRBV5-4 | - | TRBD2 | TRBJ2-1
CASASWAAGLKVQYF | TGTGCCAGCGCCAGTTGGGCAGCGGGACTAAAGGTGCAGTACTTC | TRBV28 | - | TRBD2 | TRBJ2-7
CASSLAGVSTDTQYF | TGTGCCAGCAGCTTAGCGGGAGTTAGCACAGATACGCAGTATTTT | TRBV5-4 | - | TRBD2 | TRBJ2-3
CASSPMATSFNEQFF | TGTGCCAGCTCACCTATGGCCACTAGTTTTAATGAGCAGTTCTTC | TRBV18 | - | - | TRBJ2-1
CASSAILATTDTQYF | TGTGCCAGCAGCGCCATCCTAGCGACCACAGATACGCAGTATTTT | TRBV9 | - | - | TRBJ2-3
CASSITSLNEQYF | TGTGCCAGTAGTATAACTAGTCTAAACGAGCAGTACTTC | TRBV19 | few | - | TRBJ2-7
CASSEILGQSKGYTF | TGTGCCAGCAGTGAAATCCTGGGACAAAGTAAAGGCTACACCTTC | TRBV2 | - | - | TRBJ1-2
CASSVGTGGKANEKLFF | TGTGCCAGCAGCGTAGGTACAGGGGGCAAGGCTAATGAAAAACTGTTTTTT | TRBV9 | - | TRBD1 | TRBJ1-4
CATSTTGHPTDTQYF | TGTGCCACCAGCACAACTGGACACCCCACAGATACGCAGTATTTT | TRBV15 | few | - | TRBJ2-3
CASSQRSDIQYF | TGCGCCAGCAGCCAGAGATCGGACATTCAGTACTTC | TRBV4-3 | - | - | TRBJ2-4
CASSVQQGEAFF | TGTGCCAGCAGCGTCCAACAGGGGGAAGCTTTCTTT | TRBV7-2 | once | TRBD1 | TRBJ1-1
CASSSQLWGYTF | TGTGCCAGCAGCTCCCAGTTGTGGGGCTACACCTTC | TRBV7-9 | - | - | TRBJ1-2
CASSTLVGTIYF | TGTGCCAGCAGTACTCTCGTCGGCACCATATATTTT | TRBV28 | few | - | TRBJ1-3
CASSAGPLQETQYF | TGTGCCAGCTCAGCGGGGCCACTCCAAGAGACCCAGTACTTC | TRBV9 | - | TRBD2 | TRBJ2-5
CASSSTVSLWEKLFF | TGTGCCAGCAGCTCGACAGTTTCCCTATGGGAAAAACTGTTTTTT | TRBV5-6 | - | - | TRBJ1-4
CASSLLAGGQETQYF | TGTGCCAGCAGCTTGCTAGCGGGGGGTCAAGAGACCCAGTACTTC | TRBV5-6 | - | TRBD2 | TRBJ2-5
CASSLGRGNEKLFF | TGTGCCAGCAGCTTGGGACGGGGGAATGAAAAACTGTTTTTT | TRBV7-9 | - | - | TRBJ1-4
CASSQGRGERAKNIQYF | TGCGCCAGCAGCCAAGGCAGGGGCGAAAGAGCCAAAAACATTCAGTACTTC | TRBV4-1 | - | - | TRBJ2-4
CASSYGEREGTGELFF | TGTGCCAGCAGTTACGGGGAGCGGGAGGGGACCGGGGAGCTGTTTTTT | TRBV6-6 | - | TRBD2 | TRBJ2-2
CASSSTQVSYEQYF | TGTGCCAGTAGTAGTACACAGGTTTCCTACGAGCAGTACTTC | TRBV19 | - | - | TRBJ2-7
CASRYSGGMSSPLHF | TGTGCCAGCAGATATTCGGGGGGGATGAGTTCACCCCTCCACTTT | TRBV6-5 | - | - | TRBJ1-6
CASSLAMWREDTEAFF | TGCGCCAGCAGCTTGGCCATGTGGCGAGAGGACACTGAAGCTTTCTTT | TRBV5-1 | - | - | TRBJ1-1
CASSLPDRGDEKLFF | TGTGCCAGCAGCTTGCCCGACAGGGGAGATGAAAAACTGTTTTTT | TRBV14 | - | TRBD1 | TRBJ1-4
CASSPSSAGRGGEQYF | TGTGCCAGCAGCCCTAGTTCTGCAGGGCGGGGGGGCGAGCAGTACTTC | TRBV7-6 | - | TRBD2 | TRBJ2-7
CASSLGQVQETQYF | TGTGCCAGCAGCCTAGGGCAGGTTCAAGAGACCCAGTACTTC | TRBV7-7 | - | - | TRBJ2-5
CASSEFQGTGEAFF | TGTGCCAGCAGTGAATTCCAGGGGACCGGTGAAGCTTTCTTT | TRBV25-1 | - | - | TRBJ1-1
CASGQGRWVQGLPSSYEQYF | TGTGCCAGCGGACAGGGCCGGTGGGTCCAGGGATTGCCCTCCTCCTACGAGCAGTACTTC | TRBV27 | - | TRBD1 | TRBJ2-7
CASSLIGDWRNEQYF | TGTGCCAGCAGTCTCATAGGGGACTGGAGGAACGAGCAGTACTTC | TRBV9 | - | - | TRBJ2-7